This TCR beta chain was captured by sequencing in a study of T cells in Graves' hyperthyroidism and ophthalmopathy (dated by TCRdb to between 2019 and 2020). General notes on the study: Peripheral blood was collected at initial diagnosis, before any treatment. TCR V-J signatures able to tell the groups apart were searched for in a discovery cohort of 90 to 100 patients, of whom roughly 42 had Graves' ophthalmopathy and roughly 57 had stable Graves' hyperthyroidism. Prospective prediction of ophthalmopathy was tested in an independent validation cohort of fewer than 20 hyperthyroidism patients and some 17 patients who later progressed to ophthalmopathy. The roughly 100 discovery patients were randomly divided into training and test sets at a 7:3 ratio. In over five Graves' hyperthyroidism patients, the study also compared T-cell repertoires from thyroid tissue with T-cell repertoires from blood. Once sampling was done, hyperthyroidism patients were given methimazole at a starting dose of 30 mg daily, whereas ophthalmopathy patients were given high-dose intravenous methylprednisolone. According to the paper, TCR Vbeta CDR3 sequencing was carried out on over 130 peripheral blood samples, which came from about 45 ophthalmopathy, 70 to 80 hyperthyroidism and roughly 17 progressor patients.

The TCR beta CDR3 regions were amplified from the RNA transcripts. For the first round of RT-PCR on the TCR CDR3, the HTBI primer set was used together with the Qiagen OneStep RT-PCR kit. A second multiplex PCR round built the libraries, followed by size selection and purification. Sequencing of the libraries was done on an Illumina HiSeq2000 using paired-end 100 bp reads. The authors' pipeline ran thus. Raw data were processed with SOAPnuke, discarding reads with adapters, uncalled bases, mean Phred below 15, or no exact constant-primer or identifier match. High-quality paired reads were merged with COPE v1.2.5, and unique nucleotide sequences were defined as clonotypes. Clonotypes were aligned to IMGT TRBV, TRBD and TRBJ reference segments using MiTCR v1.1. Only V-J combinations with frequency above 0.0001, covering 99.2% of repertoires, were analysed. A TCS score was defined as the ratio between F50 (clonal expansion) and ExV (chaos), using BLOSUM62-based TCRdist between CDR3 peptides within each V-J. Welch's t-statistics and random forest reduced fewer than 600 V-J features to roughly 13, which were used in a naive Bayes classifier (R e1071). The public reads were run again by TCRdb, first through fastp at Q25 and then through MiXCR, and only productive beta chains were kept. Rows with a matching CDR3 protein are joined into one entry that keeps the most common DNA and genes. The V and J calls here are based on TCRdb, not the publication. The sample has hundreds of thousands of distinct CDR3 sequences on record, more than 15% of them singletons. In total, the top ten clones hold 17% of the sample.

Overall results and qualifications from the work: Sample size was not statistically predetermined, and investigators were not blinded to group allocation. Most expanded thyroid clonotypes (frequency above 0.001) were also detected in blood, a finding suggesting that blood repertoires may reflect thyroid immune responses. In validation, progression to ophthalmopathy was predicted by the model with roughly 69% sensitivity and under 85% specificity, a median of approximately 6.5 months before onset. Ophthalmopathy was separated from stable hyperthyroidism by a 13 V-J signature model, with approximately 85% sensitivity and roughly 84% specificity obtained in cross-validation and 80%/75% obtained in testing.

The CDR3 covers 12 residues, taking in both the cysteine and the phenylalanine. The only DNA kept is the CDR3, 36 bases in frame from the first base. Looking up the germline V gene (reference sequence) yields CDR1 LNHDA and CDR2 SQIVND. V was cut back by 3 bases and J by 7 bases, leaving a gap of 9 bases between them. Moderately to severely active disease, a Clinical Activity Score of at least 3, a NOSPECS grade of at least 4, and a duration under 3 months were present in ophthalmopathy patients. Exclusion was applied to patients with uncontrolled infections, other autoimmune diseases, pregnancy or lactation. Clinical symptoms, serum thyroxine and TRAb, thyroid ultrasound, and orbital computed tomography formed the basis for the diagnoses. Ficoll-Paque density gradient centrifugation was used to isolate PBMCs from around 10 ml of fresh peripheral blood. Trizol reagent was used to extract total RNA, and RNA quality was then checked on an Agilent 2100 Bioanalyzer.

As to this clonotype: This clone's antigen is unknown. Nothing much larger sits one base from this clone, and base qualities are not available.

Sequenced: blood. This TCR was sampled from a young woman with Graves' ophthalmopathy. In this chain, TRBV19 is recombined with TRBJ1-2; no D segment can be confidently identified. The CDR3 reads CASSIQLGGYTF. The sequenced DNA: TGTGCCAGTAGTATCCAGCTGGGTGGCTACACCTTC.